The T cell receptor (beta chain) under discussion was sequenced for a study of vaccination effects on CD4 cells after COVID-19. Study in general: Vaccine administered to participants consisted of two doses of either BNT162b2 or mRNA-1273.

Before sequencing took place, the ViraFEST assay used viral peptide pools to expand antigen-specific CD4+ T cells. Subsequent to roughly 9 days of culture, CD4+ T cells were isolated. Infection with SARS-CoV-2 occurred in the person between March and December 2020, and PCR confirmed it. Cultures used fewer than 2.5 million PBMC per well, 9.5 to 10 IU/ml IL-2 and about 10 ug/ml peptides. Serving as negative control culture was an HIV-1 Nef peptide pool. Assay used: immunoSEQ multiplex PCR; TCRdb lists only in-frame clones, some missing. The sample carries fewer than 90,000 clones, about 69% recorded once. On this clone itself: Its specificity is not known.

The CDR3 length is 14 residues. Per germline, CDR1 ENHRY and CDR2 SYGVKD. With 6 bases clipped from V and 3 bases from J, the junction kept 5 bases outside the gene matches. The study's findings and limits: There were few convalescent patients in the study and no early post-infection timepoints.

The clonotype comes from a human donor who had a prior SARS-CoV-2 infection. V usage is TRBV10-3 and J usage is TRBJ2-3; 8 nucleotides match TRBD1. The specimen comprised CD4+ T cells from PBMCs cultured with HIV peptides, sampled before COVID-19 vaccination. Subset reported: HIV-1 Nef peptide pool negative control/reference culture. The CDR3 loop reads CAISPGGATDTQYF. CDR3 sequence (DNA): TGTGCCATCAGCCCAGGGGGCGCGACAGATACGCAGTATTTT.